Detailed here is one T cell receptor beta chain. The record originates from a study of control samples from healthy donors and cancer patients. The CDR3 spans 17 residues. Losses at the gene ends were 2 bases for V and 1 base for J; bases not matched to a gene: 7. The germline V gene encodes CDR1 LGHDT and CDR2 YNNKEL (reference sequence). Clones were sequenced by immunoSEQ multiplex PCR, and TCRdb holds only the in-frame ones, with some missing. The repertoire includes 70,000 to 75,000 clones, around nine tenths of them detected once, and under 20% sits in the top ten. The chain joins TRBV3-1 (or the pseudogene TRBV3-2) to TRBJ1-4; 7 nucleotides align to TRBD1. The material sequenced was PBMCs. This receptor was identified in a man in his fifties or sixties with lung cancer. CDR3 residues: CASSQMGGGRTNEKLFF. Here the CDR3 DNA reads TGTGCCAGCAGCCAAATGGGAGGGGGCAGAACTAATGAAAAACTGTTTTTT.